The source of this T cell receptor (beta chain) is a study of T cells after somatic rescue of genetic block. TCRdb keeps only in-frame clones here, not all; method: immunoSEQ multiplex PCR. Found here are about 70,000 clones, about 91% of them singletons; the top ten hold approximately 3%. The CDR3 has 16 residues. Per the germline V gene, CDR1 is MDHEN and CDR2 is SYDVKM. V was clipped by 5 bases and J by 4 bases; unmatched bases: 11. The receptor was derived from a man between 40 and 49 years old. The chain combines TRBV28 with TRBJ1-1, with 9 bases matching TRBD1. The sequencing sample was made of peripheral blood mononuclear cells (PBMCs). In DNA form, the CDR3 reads TGTGCCAGCAGTATGACAGGGGGTGGAGGGGGCACTGAAGCTTTCTTT. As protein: CASSMTGGGGGTEAFF. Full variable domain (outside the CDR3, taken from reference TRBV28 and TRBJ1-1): DVKVTQSSRYLVKRTGEKVFLECVQDMDHENMFWYRQDPGLGLRLIYFSYDVKMKEKGDIPEGYSVSREKKERFSLILESASTNQTSMYLCASSMTGGGGGTEAFFGQGTRLTVV.